The 23 T cell receptor beta chains given below trace back to one sample, sequenced in a study of T cells in tuberculosis. The table came from immunoSEQ multiplex PCR; TCRdb's copy has only in-frame clones and leaves some out. Of tens of thousands of clones detected, about 92% appear once; the ten largest clones hold around 7%. Time point noted: new active TB diagnosis, blood taken before or within 7 days of starting treatment. The sequencing here drew on PBMCs, taken at tuberculosis diagnosis. Receptors originate from an adult with tuberculosis.

V usage is TRBV4-1 and J usage is TRBJ2-5; tentative D call: TRBD2 (7 bases). Per the germline V gene, CDR1 is MGHRA and CDR2 is YSYEKL. V was shortened by 4 bases and J by 3 bases, with 12 bases between the two germline ends. The length of the CDR3 is 14 residues. The CDR3 protein is CASSLGRGEETQYF. In DNA, the CDR3 is TGCGCCAGCAGCCTTGGGAGGGGGGAAGAGACCCAGTACTTC.

V is TRBV5-5 and J is TRBJ2-2; D ambiguous. Germline loops: CDR1 SGHKS, CDR2 YYEKEE (reference sequence). Trimming pared 2 bases from V and 6 bases from J, leaving 11 bases between. There are 14 residues in the CDR3. The CDR3 is CASSFTTVPGELFF. CDR3 in DNA: TGTGCCAGCAGCTTTACCACAGTACCCGGGGAGCTGTTTTTT. Filled out from reference TRBV5-5 and TRBJ2-2, the complete variable domain reads DAGVTQSPTHLIKTRGQQVTLRCSPISGHKSVSWYQQVLGQGPQFIFQYYEKEERGRGNFPDRFSARQFPNYSSELNVNALLLGDSALYLCASSFTTVPGELFFGEGSRLTVL.

The J gene is TRBJ2-3, the V gene TRBV27, with TRBD1 matching 7 bases. The trim removed 4 bases at V and 0 bases at J, leaving 10 bases unmatched. The germline gives CDR1 MNHEY, CDR2 SMNVEV (reference sequence). The CDR3 contains 17 residues. This CDR3 reads CASSSGYPGQSTDTQYF. CDR3 coding DNA: TGTGCCAGCAGTTCCGGATACCCGGGACAGAGCACAGATACGCAGTATTTT.

This clone has a single count. CDR3 residues: CASSLGLAGESYEQYF. The CDR3 DNA reads as TGTGCCAGCAGCTTGGGACTAGCGGGAGAGTCCTACGAGCAGTACTTC. V is TRBV5-8 and J is TRBJ2-7; 12 bases are a match to TRBD2. Germline V CDR1 and CDR2: SGHTS, YDEGEE. The CDR3 spans 16 residues. V was clipped by 0 bases and J by 1 base; unmatched bases: 2.

This clone was seen once. V and J are TRBV6-1 and TRBJ1-1; D is possibly TRBD1 (5 bases). CDR3 length equals 13 residues. V was shortened by 7 bases and J by 2 bases, with 11 bases between the two germline ends. Germline values: CDR1 MNHNS, CDR2 SASEGT. CDR3 sequence reads: CASISRANTEAFF. The CDR3 DNA reads TGTGCCAGCATCTCCAGGGCTAACACTGAAGCTTTCTTT.

V usage is TRBV9 and J usage is TRBJ2-1; TRBD2 matches at 7 bases. V lost 4 bases, J lost 9 bases, and 10 bases stayed unmatched. This CDR3 has 14 amino acids. Germline-derived CDR1 and CDR2 are SGDLS and YYNGEE. CDR3 sequence: CASSFRDYASEQFF. The CDR3 DNA follows: TGTGCCAGCAGCTTCCGGGACTACGCTAGTGAGCAGTTCTTC. The full variable domain, in which reference TRBV9 and TRBJ2-1 provide the parts outside the CDR3, is DSGVTQTPKHLITATGQRVTLRCSPRSGDLSVYWYQQSLDQGLQFLIQYYNGEERAKGNILERFSAQQFPDLHSELNLSSLELGDSALYFCASSFRDYASEQFFGPGTRLTVL.

DNA for the CDR3: TGTGCCACCAGCAGAGAACAGGGGGCTGATCAGCCCCAGCATTTT. Amino acids: CATSREQGADQPQHF. This sequence joins TRBV15 and TRBJ1-5; 9 bases are shared with TRBD1. The V gene's germline CDR1 is LNHNV and CDR2 YYDKDF (reference sequence). The CDR3 contains 15 residues. With 0 bases clipped from V and 5 bases from J, the junction kept 2 bases outside the gene matches.

This chain joins TRBV21-1 and TRBJ2-1; TRBD2 is taken as the D call from the table, unchecked against the DNA. TRBV21-1 is recorded as a pseudogene. CDR3 length: 12 amino acids. As DNA, the CDR3 is TGTGCCAGTTGGAGGGCTCGGAATGAGCAGTTCTTC. Protein product: CASWRARNEQFF.

CDR3 residues: CASSEGGGGYTF. The CDR3 nucleotides read TGTGCCAGCAGTGAAGGGGGGGGAGGCTACACCTTC. V usage is TRBV6-1 and J usage is TRBJ1-2; D possibly corresponds to TRBD1 (5 bases). V was pared by 1 base and J by 8 bases, with 8 bases between. Looked up from germline, CDR1 is MNHNS and CDR2 is SASEGT. This CDR3 contains 12 residues.

The gene calls are TRBV19 and TRBJ2-1, with 8 bases fitting TRBD2. Germline lookup yields CDR1 LNHDA and CDR2 SQIVND (reference sequence). V shed 5 bases and J 0 bases; nucleotides not matched to a gene: 6. The CDR3 spans 16 residues. The CDR3 nucleotides read TGTGCCAGTAGTCTATGGCGGGGGGCCTCCTACAATGAGCAGTTCTTC. It is translated as CASSLWRGASYNEQFF. Full variable domain (remainder filled in from reference TRBV19 and TRBJ2-1): DGGITQSPKYLFRKEGQNVTLSCEQNLNHDAMYWYRQDPGQGLRLIYYSQIVNDFQKGDIAEGYSVSREKKESFPLTVTSAQKNPTAFYLCASSLWRGASYNEQFFGPGTRLTVL.

V is TRBV28 and J is TRBJ1-2; 10 positions match TRBD1. Trimming removed 4 bases from V and 3 bases from J; junction bases left unmatched: 2. The CDR3 sequence is 14 residues long. Germline values: CDR1 MDHEN, CDR2 SYDVKM. The CDR3 reads CASSSDRGDYGYTF. Here the CDR3 DNA reads TGTGCCAGCAGTTCGGACAGGGGGGACTATGGCTACACCTTC.

This sequence joins TRBV7-8 and TRBJ2-2; no reliable D call. Per germline, CDR1 SGHVS and CDR2 FQNEAQ. V lost 5 bases and J lost 4, with 8 bases in between. The CDR3 consists of 13 residues. The CDR3 spells CASSELRTGELFF. DNA of the CDR3: TGTGCCAGCAGCGAACTGCGCACCGGGGAGCTGTTTTTT.

Details on this clone: A read error may be the cause here, since a much bigger clone is one base away. In the same sample, other DNA sequences code for this CDR3. The V and J genes are TRBV19 and TRBJ1-1; D not resolved. This CDR3 is 13 amino acids long. The germline V gene has CDR1 LNHDA and CDR2 SQIVND (reference sequence). CDR3 DNA sequence: TGTGCTAGTAGTAGGCAGGCGAGCTATGAAGCTTTCTTT. Amino acids: CASSRQASYEAFF.

The CDR3 sequence is CASRNRVGHEQYF. In nucleotides, the CDR3 is TGTGCCAGCAGAAACAGGGTGGGCCACGAGCAGTACTTC. This sequence joins TRBV28 and TRBJ2-7, with D perhaps TRBD1 (6 bases). With 6 bases removed from V and 5 bases from J, the gap between germline ends came to 14 bases. This CDR3 is 13 amino acids long. CDR1 and CDR2 from the germline V gene are MDHEN and SYDVKM.

The rearrangement links TRBV11-2 to TRBJ1-6; 12 bases are a match to TRBD1. CDR1 and CDR2 (germline): SGHAT, FQNNGV. The CDR3 totals 16 residues. The V and J ends lost 5 bases and 11 bases, in that order; junction bases with no gene match: 10. CDR3 residues: CASSISGTGGRAPLHF. For the CDR3, the DNA is TGTGCCAGCAGCATCTCCGGGACAGGGGGCAGGGCACCCCTCCACTTT.

The chain recombines TRBV5-8 with TRBJ2-7; D is ambiguous. The CDR3 runs 15 residues. Deletions cut 0 bases from V and 1 base from J, with 11 bases between. Germline V lookup: CDR1 SGHTS, CDR2 YDEGEE. CDR3 bases: TGTGCCAGCAGCTTGGCCTCAGATTTTTCCTACGAGCAGTACTTC. As protein: CASSLASDFSYEQYF.

This chain joins TRBV27 and TRBJ1-4, with 10 bases lining up with TRBD1. Trimming removed 7 bases from V and 6 bases from J; junction bases left unmatched: 2. CDR1 is MNHEY, CDR2 SMNVEV, per germline (reference sequence). CDR3 length equals 13 residues. The CDR3 reads CASKTGGYEKLFF. The CDR3 bases are TGTGCCAGCAAGACAGGGGGCTATGAAAAACTGTTTTTT.

The chain uses TRBV6-1 and TRBJ2-7; the match to TRBD1 covers 9 bases. J gave up 3 bases and V 4 bases, and 1 base lay outside the gene matches. The CDR3 length is 13 residues. Germline lookup yields CDR1 MNHNS and CDR2 SASEGT. The CDR3 DNA is TGTGCCAGCAGTGGGACAGGGGTCTACGAGCAGTACTTC. Translating it yields CASSGTGVYEQYF.

This clone was seen more than once but under ten times. The V gene is TRBV28, the J gene TRBJ2-1; 11 bases map to TRBD2. Losses at the gene ends were 7 bases for V and 7 bases for J; bases not matched to a gene: 15. The germline V gene encodes CDR1 MDHEN and CDR2 SYDVKM. The CDR3 covers 17 residues. CDR3 DNA sequence: TGTGCCAGCATCCCACTAGTGGCTAGCGGGAGGTTGAATGAGCAGTTCTTC. It is translated as CASIPLVASGRLNEQFF. The entire variable domain, with the rest obtained from reference TRBV28 and TRBJ2-1, is as follows: DVKVTQSSRYLVKRTGEKVFLECVQDMDHENMFWYRQDPGLGLRLIYFSYDVKMKEKGDIPEGYSVSREKKERFSLILESASTNQTSMYLCASIPLVASGRLNEQFFGPGTRLTVL.

The V call is TRBV6-6, the J call TRBJ1-1, with a weak D call TRBD1 (6 bases). Germline V gene data show CDR1 as MNHNY and CDR2 as SVGAGI (reference sequence). V dropped 5 bases and J dropped 3 bases, with 19 bases sitting between them. The CDR3 contains 16 residues. CDR3 region: CASSPARWGRDTEAFF. The CDR3 DNA sequence: TGTGCCAGCAGTCCGGCGAGATGGGGGCGAGACACTGAAGCTTTCTTT.

The V call is TRBV19, the J call TRBJ1-1; D possibly corresponds to TRBD1 (5 bases). The CDR3 is 13 amino acids. V lost 3 bases and J lost 7, with 12 bases in between. Germline lookup yields CDR1 LNHDA and CDR2 SQIVND (reference sequence). The CDR3 DNA is TGTGCCAGTAGTATGACAGTCGGGGGTGAAGCTTTCTTT. The encoded protein is CASSMTVGGEAFF.

V usage is TRBV4-1 and J usage is TRBJ2-6; 8 nucleotides match TRBD1. From germline, CDR1 is MGHRA and CDR2 YSYEKL. This CDR3 comprises 18 residues. V was clipped by 0 bases and J by 4 bases; unmatched bases: 8. CDR3 nucleotides: TGCGCCAGCAGCCAAGAAGGACAGGGAAGACTCGGGGCCAACGTCCTGACTTTC. Its translation: CASSQEGQGRLGANVLTF.

The rearrangement links TRBV27 to TRBJ2-7, with D possibly TRBD1 on 5 matching bases. The CDR3 is 14 amino acids. Germline V gives CDR1 MNHEY, CDR2 SMNVEV (reference sequence). Trimming cost V 1 base and J 7 bases, with 14 bases left between them. The CDR3 DNA is TGTGCCAGCAGTTTATTCGCAGGGCTGGATGAGCAGTACTTC. Translation: CASSLFAGLDEQYF.